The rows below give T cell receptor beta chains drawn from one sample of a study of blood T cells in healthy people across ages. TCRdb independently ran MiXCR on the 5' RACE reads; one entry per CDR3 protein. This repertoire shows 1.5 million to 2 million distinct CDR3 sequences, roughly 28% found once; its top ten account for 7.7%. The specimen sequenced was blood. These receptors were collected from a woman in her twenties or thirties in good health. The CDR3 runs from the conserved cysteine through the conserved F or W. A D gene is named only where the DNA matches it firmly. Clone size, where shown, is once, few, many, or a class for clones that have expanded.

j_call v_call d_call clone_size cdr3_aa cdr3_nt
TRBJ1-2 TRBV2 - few CASSEAGESFYGYTF TGTGCCAGCAGTGAAGCCGGAGAATCCTTCTATGGCTACACCTTC
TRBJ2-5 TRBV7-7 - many CASSLEGLERETQYF TGTGCCAGCAGCTTAGAGGGACTGGAGAGAGAGACCCAGTACTTC
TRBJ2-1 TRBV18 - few CASSPPGVRGGNEQFF TGTGCCAGCTCACCACCGGGAGTAAGGGGCGGGAATGAGCAGTTCTTC
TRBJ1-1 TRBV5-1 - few CASSLGPTVRNTEAFF TGCGCCAGCAGCTTGGGCCCGACAGTACGAAACACTGAAGCTTTCTTT
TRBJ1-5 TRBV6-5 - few CASTGDGAQHF TGTGCCAGCACGGGGGATGGGGCCCAGCATTTT
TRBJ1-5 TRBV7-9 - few CASSLMPGQGDRSNQPQHF TGTGCCAGCAGCTTAATGCCAGGGCAGGGAGATCGAAGCAATCAGCCCCAGCATTTT
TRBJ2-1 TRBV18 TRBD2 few CASLGGRAHEQFF TGTGCCAGCTTGGGCGGGAGGGCCCATGAGCAGTTCTTC
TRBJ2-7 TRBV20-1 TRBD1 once CSARTGGSDEQYF TGCAGTGCTAGGACAGGGGGCTCGGACGAGCAGTACTTC
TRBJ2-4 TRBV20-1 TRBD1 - CSARDPGTGTQEQYF TGCAGTGCTAGAGATCCCGGGACAGGAACCCAGGAGCAGTACTTC
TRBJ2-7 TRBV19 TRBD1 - CASTDRGRDSEQYF TGTGCCAGTACTGACAGGGGCCGGGATAGCGAGCAGTACTTC
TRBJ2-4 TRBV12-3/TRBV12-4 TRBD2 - CASMDRVAGAHGRGNIQYF TGTGCCAGCATGGATCGGGTAGCGGGGGCCCATGGGCGGGGAAACATTCAGTACTTC
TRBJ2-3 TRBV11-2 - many CASSEGGTPPGFLNTDTQYF TGTGCCAGCAGCGAAGGGGGGACTCCACCCGGGTTTTTAAACACAGATACGCAGTATTTT
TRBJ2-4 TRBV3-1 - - CASSARTTGIQYF TGTGCCAGCAGCGCCCGGACTACAGGCATTCAGTACTTC
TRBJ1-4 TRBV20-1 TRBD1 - CSARQGANNEKLFF TGCAGTGCTAGACAGGGGGCGAATAATGAAAAACTGTTTTTT
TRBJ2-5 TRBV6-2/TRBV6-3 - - CASSYGASETQYF TGTGCCAGCAGTTACGGGGCATCAGAGACCCAGTACTTC
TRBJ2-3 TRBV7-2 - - CASRLDLTDTQYF TGTGCCAGCAGACTAGACCTTACAGATACGCAGTATTTT
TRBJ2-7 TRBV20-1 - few CSARGSTSRDEQYF TGCAGTGCTAGAGGATCGACATCGCGGGACGAGCAGTACTTC
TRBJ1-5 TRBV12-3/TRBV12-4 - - CASSKTFGSNQPQHF TGTGCCAGCAGTAAAACCTTCGGGAGCAATCAGCCCCAGCATTTT
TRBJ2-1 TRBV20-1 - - CSARDQNREQFF TGCAGTGCTAGAGATCAGAATCGGGAGCAGTTCTTC
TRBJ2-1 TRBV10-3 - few CAISTFGRGLDEQFF TGTGCCATCAGTACCTTTGGTAGGGGTCTGGATGAGCAGTTCTTC
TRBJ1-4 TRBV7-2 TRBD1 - CASSLTGQVGEKLFF TGTGCCAGCAGCTTGACGGGACAGGTCGGTGAAAAACTGTTTTTT
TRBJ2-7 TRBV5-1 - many CASSSSGGINYEQYF TGCGCCAGCAGCTCCAGTGGGGGTATCAACTACGAGCAGTACTTC
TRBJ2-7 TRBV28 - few CASRSGIAYEQYF TGTGCCAGCAGGTCCGGAATAGCCTACGAGCAGTACTTC
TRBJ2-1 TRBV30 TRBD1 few CAWRGQGSYNEQFF TGTGCCTGGAGGGGACAGGGCTCCTACAATGAGCAGTTCTTC
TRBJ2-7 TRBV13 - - CASSKGGIEQYF TGTGCCAGCAGCAAAGGGGGGATCGAGCAGTACTTC
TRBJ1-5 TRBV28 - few CARPGPNQPQHF TGTGCCAGGCCAGGGCCCAATCAGCCCCAGCATTTT
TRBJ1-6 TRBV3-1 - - CASSQEGGETLHF TGTGCCAGCAGCCAAGAGGGTGGGGAAACCCTCCACTTT
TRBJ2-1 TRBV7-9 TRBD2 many CASSLSPGLGVRNEQFF TGTGCCAGCAGTCTCTCTCCGGGACTAGGCGTGCGGAATGAGCAGTTCTTC
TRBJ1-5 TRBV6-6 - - CASSYSPQSNQPQHF TGTGCCAGCAGTTACTCTCCACAGAGCAATCAGCCCCAGCATTTT
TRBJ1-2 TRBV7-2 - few CASSSGWGVETHGYTF TGTGCCAGCAGCTCGGGGTGGGGGGTAGAGACCCATGGCTACACCTTC
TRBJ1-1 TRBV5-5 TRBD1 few CASSAGTGTTEEAFF TGTGCCAGCAGCGCGGGGACAGGTACGACTGAAGAAGCTTTCTTT
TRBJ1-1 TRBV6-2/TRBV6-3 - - CASSYLRKAMNTEAFF TGTGCCAGCAGTTACCTCCGGAAAGCCATGAACACTGAAGCTTTCTTT
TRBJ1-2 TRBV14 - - CASSQGYTGGYTF TGTGCCAGCAGCCAGGGATATACGGGCGGCTACACCTTC
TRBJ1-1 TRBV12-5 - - CASGLNVGTEAFF TGTGCTAGTGGTTTGAACGTCGGGACTGAAGCTTTCTTT